This TCR beta chain was identified in a study of shared T cell receptors in the human thymus. This clone was seen a single time. Germline lookup yields CDR1 SEHNR and CDR2 FQNEAQ (reference sequence). CDR3 length: 14 residues. V dropped 5 bases and J dropped 7; count of bases not matched to a gene: 8. Libraries were prepared by immunoSEQ multiplex PCR; TCRdb keeps only in-frame clonotypes and omits some of them. The table shows approximately 760,000 clones, with approximately 83% occurring only once. The sample was also linked to a second study, of human thymus T cells. That work adds: In corrective heart surgery, resections were taken, and these provided the thymus tissue. Both thymic and peripheral blood repertoires showed apparently biased V and J usage.

The rearrangement links TRBV7-9 to TRBJ1-2; 9 bases fit TRBD1. The sample consisted of thymocytes. The clonotype comes from a girl less than two years old with a congenital heart defect. CDR3 region: CASSPTGTGFGYTF. The CDR3 DNA reads TGTGCCAGCAGCCCAACCGGGACAGGGTTTGGCTACACCTTC.